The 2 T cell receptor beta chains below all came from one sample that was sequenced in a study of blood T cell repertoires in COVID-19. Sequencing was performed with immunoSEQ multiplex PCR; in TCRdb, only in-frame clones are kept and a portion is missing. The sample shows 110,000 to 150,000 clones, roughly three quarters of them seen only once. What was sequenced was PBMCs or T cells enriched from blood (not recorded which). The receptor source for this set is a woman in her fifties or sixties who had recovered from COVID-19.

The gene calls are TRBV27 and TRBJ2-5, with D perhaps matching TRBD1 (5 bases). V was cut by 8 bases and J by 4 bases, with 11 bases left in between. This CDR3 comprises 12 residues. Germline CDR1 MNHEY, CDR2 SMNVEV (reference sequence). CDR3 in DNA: TGTGCCAGCGACAGCTGCGGAGAGACCCAGTACTTC. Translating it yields CASDSCGETQYF.

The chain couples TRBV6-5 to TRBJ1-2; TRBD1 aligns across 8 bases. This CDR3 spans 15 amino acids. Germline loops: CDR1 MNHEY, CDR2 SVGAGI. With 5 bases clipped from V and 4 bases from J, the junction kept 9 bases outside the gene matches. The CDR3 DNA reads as TGTGCCAGCAGTCCAACAGGGGGAACAATCTATGGCTACACCTTC. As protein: CASSPTGGTIYGYTF.